This T cell receptor beta chain was observed in a study of T cells in Graves' hyperthyroidism and ophthalmopathy. General study results and limits: Blood held most thyroid clonotypes expanded above 0.001 frequency. Before onset, ophthalmopathy was predicted by the model a median 6.5 months earlier.

TCR beta CDR3 regions were amplified from RNA. First-round RT-PCR targeting the TCR CDR3 was performed with the HTBI primer set. TCRdb ran MiXCR on the multiplex PCR reads and lists one entry per CDR3 protein. The sample includes nearly 600,000 distinct CDR3 sequences, approximately 13% of them seen just once. On this clonotype: Its antigen is not identified.

Diagnoses rested on clinical symptoms, serum thyroxine and TRAb, thyroid ultrasound and orbital computed tomography. When hyperthyroidism was first diagnosed, the blood sample was taken, preceding any ophthalmopathy symptoms. Germline CDR1 and CDR2: SGHKS and YYEKEE (reference sequence). This CDR3 spans 13 amino acids. The V end lost 7 bases, the J end lost 2 bases, and 12 bases lay between the germline ends. Sequencing used blood. This sequence joins TRBV5-5 and TRBJ2-5; the D gene is possibly TRBD2 (6 bases). The clonotype originates from a woman aged 25-40 years with Graves' hyperthyroidism that later progressed to Graves' ophthalmopathy. This CDR3 reads CASVLGLQETQYF. The CDR3 coding sequence is TGTGCCAGCGTCCTGGGACTTCAAGAGACCCAGTACTTC.